The present T cell receptor beta chain was sequenced within a study of monozygotic twins with cystic fibrosis. As for the study in general: Three micrograms of fragmented DNA underwent about 15 PCR cycles for library preparation.

V was cut by 3 bases and J by 4 bases, with 12 bases left in between. Germline-derived CDR1 and CDR2 are MGHRA and YSYEKL. The CDR3 runs to 14 residues. Study-wide results and caveats: V usage most resembled the co-twin in 13 of 16 pairs. Monozygotic CF twins shared more identical nucleotide clonotypes than unrelated patients.

Produced via immunoSEQ multiplex PCR; TCRdb's table is partial and in-frame only. The data hold more than 9,500 clones, with approximately 90% observed a single time. About this clone: Its antigen is still unknown.

Sequencing was done on a sample of blood. This receptor was taken from a boy aged 2-15 years with cystic fibrosis. The chain combines TRBV4-1 with TRBJ2-5; D assignment may be TRBD1 or TRBD2 (6 bases each). The CDR3 is CASSHRGGIETQYF. The CDR3 bases are TGCGCCAGCAGCCACCGAGGGGGGATAGAGACCCAGTACTTC.